This TCR beta chain is from a study of T-cell reconstitution after alpha-beta-depleted transplantation in children. Overall study findings and caveats: Recipient T cells and thymic progenitors that survived gave rise to the high TCRbeta diversity observed at day 60 in some patients. By about two months after transplant, alpha-beta T cells reportedly arose from several hundred graft clones that had expanded. T-cell numbers and diversity one year post-transplant derived largely from freshly generated T cells.

Preparation of the TCRbeta library used unique molecular identifiers. Using its own MiXCR run on the PCR reads, TCRdb lists one record per CDR3 protein. The sample includes a few hundred thousand distinct CDR3 sequences, 25% to 30% seen only once; the top ten take less than 40%. V was shortened by 7 bases and J by 6 bases, with 13 bases between the two germline ends. CDR3 length equals 12 residues. Regarding this clonotype: Its antigen is currently unknown.

The source material was PBMCs, sampled before TCRalphabeta/CD19-depleted stem cell transplant. The V call is TRBV12-3 or TRBV12-4, the J call TRBJ2-7, with D unresolved. This TCR came from a boy under two years old with Wiskott-Aldrich syndrome, due to receive a stem cell transplant. The DNA for the CDR3 is TGTGCCAGCACCTTCTGGGGTAGCGAGCAGTACTTC. Protein product: CASTFWGSEQYF.